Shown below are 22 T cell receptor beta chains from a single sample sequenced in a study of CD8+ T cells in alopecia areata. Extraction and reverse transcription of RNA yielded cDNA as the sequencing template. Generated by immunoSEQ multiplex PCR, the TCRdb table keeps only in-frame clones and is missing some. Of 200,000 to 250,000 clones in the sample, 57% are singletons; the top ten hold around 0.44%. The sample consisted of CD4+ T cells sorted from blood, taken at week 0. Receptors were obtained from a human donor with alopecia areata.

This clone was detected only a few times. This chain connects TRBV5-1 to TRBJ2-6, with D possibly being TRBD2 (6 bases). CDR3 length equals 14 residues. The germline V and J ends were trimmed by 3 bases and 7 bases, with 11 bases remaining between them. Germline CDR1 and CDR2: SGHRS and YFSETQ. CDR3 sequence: CASSSGLPANVLTF. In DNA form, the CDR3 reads TGCGCCAGCAGCTCGGGACTTCCAGCCAACGTCCTGACTTTC.

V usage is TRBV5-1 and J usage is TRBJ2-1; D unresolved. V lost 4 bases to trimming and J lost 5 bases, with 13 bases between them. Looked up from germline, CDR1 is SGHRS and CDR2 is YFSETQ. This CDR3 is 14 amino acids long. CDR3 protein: CASSLLTGDNEQFF. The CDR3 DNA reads TGCGCCAGCAGCCTCCTTACCGGAGACAATGAGCAGTTCTTC.

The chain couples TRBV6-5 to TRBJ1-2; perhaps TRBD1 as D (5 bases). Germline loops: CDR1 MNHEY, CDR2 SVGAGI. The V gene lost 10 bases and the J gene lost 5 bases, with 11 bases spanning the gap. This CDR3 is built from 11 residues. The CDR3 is CATGTEYGYTF. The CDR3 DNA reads TGTGCCACCGGGACTGAATATGGCTACACCTTC.

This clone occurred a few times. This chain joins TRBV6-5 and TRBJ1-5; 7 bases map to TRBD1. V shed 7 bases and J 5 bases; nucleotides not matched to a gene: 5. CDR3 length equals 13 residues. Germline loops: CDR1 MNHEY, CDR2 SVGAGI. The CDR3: CASTSGGDQPQHF. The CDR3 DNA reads TGTGCCAGCACCTCAGGGGGTGATCAGCCCCAGCATTTT.

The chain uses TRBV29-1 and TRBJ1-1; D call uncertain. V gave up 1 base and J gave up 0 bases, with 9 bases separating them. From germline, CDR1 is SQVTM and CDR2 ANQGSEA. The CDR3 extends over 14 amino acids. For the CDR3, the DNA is TGCAGCGTTGAAGCAGCACGGCTGAACACTGAAGCTTTCTTT. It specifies CSVEAARLNTEAFF.

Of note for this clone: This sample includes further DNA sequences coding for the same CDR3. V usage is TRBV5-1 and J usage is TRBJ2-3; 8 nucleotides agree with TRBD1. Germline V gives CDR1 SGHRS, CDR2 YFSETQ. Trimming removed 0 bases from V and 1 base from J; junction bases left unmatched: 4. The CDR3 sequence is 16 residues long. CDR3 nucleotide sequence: TGCGCCAGCAGCTTGGCGGTGACAGGGGGCACAGATACGCAGTATTTT. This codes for CASSLAVTGGTDTQYF.

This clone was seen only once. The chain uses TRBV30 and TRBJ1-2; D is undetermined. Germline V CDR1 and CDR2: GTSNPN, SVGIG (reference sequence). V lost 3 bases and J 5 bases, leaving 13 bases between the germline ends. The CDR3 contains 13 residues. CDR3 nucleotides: TGTGCCTGGAGACCCGACCTTAAGTATGGCTACACCTTC. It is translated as CAWRPDLKYGYTF.

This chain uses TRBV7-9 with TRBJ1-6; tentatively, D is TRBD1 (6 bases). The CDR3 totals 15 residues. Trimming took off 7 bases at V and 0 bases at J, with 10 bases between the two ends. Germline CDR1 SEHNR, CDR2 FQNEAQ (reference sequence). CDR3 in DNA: TGTGCCAGCAAGGACAGTAGCTCCTATAATTCACCCCTCCACTTT. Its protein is CASKDSSSYNSPLHF.

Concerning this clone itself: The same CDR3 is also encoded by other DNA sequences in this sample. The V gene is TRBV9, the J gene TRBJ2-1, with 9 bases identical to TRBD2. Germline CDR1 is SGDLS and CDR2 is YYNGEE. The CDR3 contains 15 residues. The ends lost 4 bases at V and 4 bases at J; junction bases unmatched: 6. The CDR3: CASSPDSGRYNEQFF. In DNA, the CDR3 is TGTGCCAGCAGCCCCGATAGCGGGAGATACAATGAGCAGTTCTTC.

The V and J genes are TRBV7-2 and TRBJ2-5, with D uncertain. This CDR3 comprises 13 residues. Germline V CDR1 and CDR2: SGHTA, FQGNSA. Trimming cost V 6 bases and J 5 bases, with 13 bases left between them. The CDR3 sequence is CASRTYAAETQYF. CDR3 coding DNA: TGTGCCAGCAGGACCTATGCGGCTGAGACCCAGTACTTC.

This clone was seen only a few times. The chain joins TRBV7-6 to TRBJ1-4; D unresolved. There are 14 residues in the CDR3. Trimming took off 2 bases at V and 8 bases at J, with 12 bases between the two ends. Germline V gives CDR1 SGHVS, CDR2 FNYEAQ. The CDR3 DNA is TGTGCCAGCAGCTTATCAGGTTCTGGGGAAAAACTGTTTTTT. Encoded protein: CASSLSGSGEKLFF.

The CDR3 region is CASSSNRGEQFF. CDR3 DNA sequence: TGTGCCAGCAGCTCCAACAGAGGTGAGCAGTTCTTC. The rearrangement uses TRBV7-9 and TRBJ2-1; D gene ambiguous. CDR1 is SEHNR and CDR2 is FQNEAQ in the germline V gene (reference sequence). V lost 4 bases, J lost 9 bases, and 10 bases lay in between. The CDR3 consists of 12 residues. The full variable domain, completed using reference TRBV7-9 and TRBJ2-1, is DTGVSQNPRHKITKRGQNVTFRCDPISEHNRLYWYRQTLGQGPEFLTYFQNEAQLEKSRLLSDRFSAERPKGSFSTLEIQRTEQGDSAMYLCASSSNRGEQFFGPGTRLTVL.

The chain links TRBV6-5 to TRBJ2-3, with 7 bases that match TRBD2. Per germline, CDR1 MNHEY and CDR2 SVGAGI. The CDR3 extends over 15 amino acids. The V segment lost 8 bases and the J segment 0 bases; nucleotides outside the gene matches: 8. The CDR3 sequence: CASRLWGGSTDTQYF. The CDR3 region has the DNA TGTGCCAGCCGCCTATGGGGGGGGAGCACAGATACGCAGTATTTT.

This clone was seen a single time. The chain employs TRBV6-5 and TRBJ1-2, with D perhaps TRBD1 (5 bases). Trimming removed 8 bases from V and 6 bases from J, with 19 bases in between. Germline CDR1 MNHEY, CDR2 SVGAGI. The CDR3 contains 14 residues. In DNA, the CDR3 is TGTGCCAGCTCTAGGGGCGGGAGCGGAGATGGCTACACCTTC. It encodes CASSRGGSGDGYTF.

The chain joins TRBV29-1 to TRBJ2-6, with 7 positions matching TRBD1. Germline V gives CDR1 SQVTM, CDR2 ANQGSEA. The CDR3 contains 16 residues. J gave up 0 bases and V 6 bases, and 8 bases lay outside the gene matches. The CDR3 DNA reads TGCAGCGTAACGGGACAGAAGAGCTCTGGGGCCAACGTCCTGACTTTC. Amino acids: CSVTGQKSSGANVLTF.

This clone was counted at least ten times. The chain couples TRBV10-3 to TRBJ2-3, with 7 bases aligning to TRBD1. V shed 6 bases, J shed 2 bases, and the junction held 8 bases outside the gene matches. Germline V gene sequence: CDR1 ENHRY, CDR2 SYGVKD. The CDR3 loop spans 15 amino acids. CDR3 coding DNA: TGTGCCATCAGGGGTACAGGGACAGCCACAGATACGCAGTATTTT. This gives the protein CAIRGTGTATDTQYF.

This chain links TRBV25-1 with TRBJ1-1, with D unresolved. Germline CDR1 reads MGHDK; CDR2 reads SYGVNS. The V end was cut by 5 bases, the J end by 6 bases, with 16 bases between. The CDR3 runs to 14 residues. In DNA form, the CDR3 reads TGTGCCAGCAGTACGGCACCGCCCATCGCTGAAGCTTTCTTT. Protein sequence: CASSTAPPIAEAFF.

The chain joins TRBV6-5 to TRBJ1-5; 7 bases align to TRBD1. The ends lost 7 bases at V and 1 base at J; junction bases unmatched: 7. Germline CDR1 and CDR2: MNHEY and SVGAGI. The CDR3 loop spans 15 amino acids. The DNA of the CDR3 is TGTGCCAGCAATCAAGGGGGCCTGAGCAATCAGCCCCAGCATTTT. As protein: CASNQGGLSNQPQHF.

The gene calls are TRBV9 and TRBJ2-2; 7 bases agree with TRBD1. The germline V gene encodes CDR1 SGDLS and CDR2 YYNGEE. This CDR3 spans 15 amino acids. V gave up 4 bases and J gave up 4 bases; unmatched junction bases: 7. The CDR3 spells CASSRGGGRTGELFF. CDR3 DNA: TGTGCCAGCAGCAGAGGGGGCGGACGCACCGGGGAGCTGTTTTTT. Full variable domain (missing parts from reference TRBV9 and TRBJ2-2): DSGVTQTPKHLITATGQRVTLRCSPRSGDLSVYWYQQSLDQGLQFLIQYYNGEERAKGNILERFSAQQFPDLHSELNLSSLELGDSALYFCASSRGGGRTGELFFGEGSRLTVL.

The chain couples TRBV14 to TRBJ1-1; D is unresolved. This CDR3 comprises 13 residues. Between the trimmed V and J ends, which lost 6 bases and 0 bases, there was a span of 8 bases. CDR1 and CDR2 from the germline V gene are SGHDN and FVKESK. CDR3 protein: CASSWRMNTEAFF. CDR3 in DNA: TGTGCCAGCAGTTGGAGGATGAACACTGAAGCTTTCTTT.

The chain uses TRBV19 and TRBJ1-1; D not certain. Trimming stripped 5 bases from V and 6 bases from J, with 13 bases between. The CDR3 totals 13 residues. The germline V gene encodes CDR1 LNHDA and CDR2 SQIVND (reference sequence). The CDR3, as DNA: TGTGCCAGTAGTTACGACCGCTACGCTGAAGCTTTCTTT. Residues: CASSYDRYAEAFF. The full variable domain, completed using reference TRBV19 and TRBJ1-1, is DGGITQSPKYLFRKEGQNVTLSCEQNLNHDAMYWYRQDPGQGLRLIYYSQIVNDFQKGDIAEGYSVSREKKESFPLTVTSAQKNPTAFYLCASSYDRYAEAFFGQGTRLTVV.

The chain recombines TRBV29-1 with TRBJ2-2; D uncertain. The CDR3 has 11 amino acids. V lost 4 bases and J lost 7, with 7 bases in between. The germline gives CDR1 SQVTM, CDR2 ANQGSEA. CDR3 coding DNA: TGCAGCGTTGGGGGTCGCGGGGAGCTGTTTTTT. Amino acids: CSVGGRGELFF.